These 7 T cell receptor beta chains were all obtained from the same sample, sequenced in a study of cytomegalovirus exposure and HLA in healthy donors. The PCR employed 60 Vbeta primers together with 13 Jbeta primers. TCRdb's table, derived via immunoSEQ multiplex PCR, lists solely in-frame clones and lacks some. This table holds some 110,000 clones, 80% to 85% found once. The sequenced sample was PBMCs. Receptors were obtained from a man younger than 40 in good health and CMV-seropositive.

The chain joins TRBV4-1 to TRBJ2-2; D not resolved. The V end was cut by 4 bases, the J end by 1 base, with 10 bases between. This CDR3 is 15 amino acids long. Germline V lookup: CDR1 MGHRA, CDR2 YSYEKL. CDR3 sequence (DNA): TGCGCCAGCAGCCCGAATGCAGTGAACACCGGGGAGCTGTTTTTT. Translation: CASSPNAVNTGELFF.

V and J are TRBV10-1 and TRBJ2-3, with D maybe TRBD1 (6 bases). This CDR3 is built from 16 residues. In germline, CDR1 is WNHNN, CDR2 SYGVQD (reference sequence). Trimming removed 0 bases at V and 6 bases at J, with 16 bases between. This chain's CDR3 is CASSESWDADRDTQYF. The CDR3 coding sequence is TGCGCCAGCAGTGAGTCGTGGGACGCCGACAGGGATACGCAGTATTTT.

The chain is built from TRBV2 and TRBJ2-3; D is perhaps TRBD2 (7 bases). There are 14 residues in the CDR3. Germline CDR1 and CDR2: SNHLY and FYNNEI. With 3 bases removed from V and 4 bases from J, the gap between germline ends came to 11 bases. CDR3 DNA: TGTGCCAGCAGTGATAGGGAGGGGGCAGATACGCAGTATTTT. It yields the protein CASSDREGADTQYF.

This chain's CDR3 is CASSLREGLEAFF. The DNA for the CDR3 is TGTGCCAGCAGCCTCCGAGAGGGACTTGAAGCTTTCTTT. The J gene is TRBJ1-1, the V gene TRBV7-9, with D maybe TRBD1 (5 bases). The CDR3 is 13 residues long. The V gene lost 5 bases and the J gene lost 7 bases, with 14 bases spanning the gap. Germline loops: CDR1 SEHNR, CDR2 FQNEAQ (reference sequence).

The rearrangement joins TRBV15 to TRBJ1-5; D perhaps matches TRBD1 (6 bases). Germline-derived CDR1 and CDR2 are LNHNV and YYDKDF (reference sequence). The CDR3 sequence is 15 residues long. The V end lost 3 bases, the J end lost 3 bases, and 12 bases lay between the germline ends. The CDR3 DNA is TGTGCCACCAGCAGCGAAACAGGGCTCAATCAGCCCCAGCATTTT. Protein: CATSSETGLNQPQHF.

A few counts support this clone. The chain recombines TRBV5-6 with TRBJ1-4, with 8 bases matching TRBD1. The germline gives CDR1 SGHDT, CDR2 YYEEEE. The CDR3 spans 14 residues. V lost 1 base and J lost 6; bases outside the gene matches: 2. DNA of the CDR3: TGTGCCAGCAGCTTGACAGGGGGGTATGAAAAACTGTTTTTT. Residues: CASSLTGGYEKLFF.

The CDR3: CASSVGSGPSYEQYF. CDR3 in DNA: TGTGCCAGCAGCGTAGGGTCAGGGCCCTCCTACGAGCAGTACTTC. This chain joins TRBV9 and TRBJ2-7; tentative D call: TRBD1 (5 bases). Germline lookup yields CDR1 SGDLS and CDR2 YYNGEE. Trimming took 0 bases from V and 0 from J, leaving 10 bases between them. This CDR3 is 15 amino acids long.